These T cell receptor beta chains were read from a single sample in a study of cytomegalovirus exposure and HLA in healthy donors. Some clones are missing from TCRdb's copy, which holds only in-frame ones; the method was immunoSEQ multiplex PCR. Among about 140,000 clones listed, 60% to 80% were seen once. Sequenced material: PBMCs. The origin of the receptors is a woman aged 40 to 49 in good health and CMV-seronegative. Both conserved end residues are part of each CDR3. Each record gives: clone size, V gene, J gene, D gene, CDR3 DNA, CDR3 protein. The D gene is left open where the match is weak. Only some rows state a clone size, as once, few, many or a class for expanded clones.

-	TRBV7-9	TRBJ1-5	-	TGTTCCAGCAGCTTAGTGTCAGGGCTTAGCAATCAGCCCCAGCATTTT	CSSSLVSGLSNQPQHF
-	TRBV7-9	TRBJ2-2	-	TGTGCCAGCAGCTCGCCAGGGAAGGGCACCGGGGAGCTGTTTTTT	CASSSPGKGTGELFF
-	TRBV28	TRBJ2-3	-	TGTGCCAGCAGTCCCCACCCGGACAACACAGATACGCAGTATTTT	CASSPHPDNTDTQYF
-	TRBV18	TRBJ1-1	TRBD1	TGTGCCAGCTCATGGGACAGGGAAGGGGAAACTTTCTTT	CASSWDREGETFF
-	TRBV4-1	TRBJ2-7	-	TGCGCCAGCAGCCCTAGAAAGGGGGTCGACGAGCAGTACTTC	CASSPRKGVDEQYF
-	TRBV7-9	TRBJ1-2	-	TGTGCCAGCAGCACCCAGGGGTCAAACTATGGCTACACCTTC	CASSTQGSNYGYTF
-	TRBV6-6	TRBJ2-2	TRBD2	TGTGCCAGCAGCTTCGTAGCGGGAGGTTCCGGGGAGCTGTTTTTT	CASSFVAGGSGELFF
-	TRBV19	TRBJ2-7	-	TGTGCCAGTAGTGGCCGCTACGAGCAGTACTTC	CASSGRYEQYF
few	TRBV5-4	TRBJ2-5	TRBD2	TGTGCCAGCAGCCTCAGCGGGAGGGCGACAGAGACCCAGTACTTC	CASSLSGRATETQYF
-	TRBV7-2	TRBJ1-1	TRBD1	TGTGCCAGCAGCTCTCGACAGGGGGCGCCTATTGAAGCTTTCTTT	CASSSRQGAPIEAFF
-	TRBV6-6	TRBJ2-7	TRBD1	TGTGCCAGCAACCGGGACAGGGGGTACGAGCAGTACTTC	CASNRDRGYEQYF
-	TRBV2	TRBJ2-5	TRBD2	TGTGCCAGCAGCCCCTCCGGGCGGGAGAAAGAGACCCAGTACTTC	CASSPSGREKETQYF
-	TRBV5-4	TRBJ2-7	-	TGTGCCAGCAGCTTCGGGGGGCTCCCGAGGGGCGAGCAGTACTTC	CASSFGGLPRGEQYF
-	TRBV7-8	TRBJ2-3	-	TGTGCCAGCAGTTCTAGAACGGCGGATACGCAGTATTTT	CASSSRTADTQYF
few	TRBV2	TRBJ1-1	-	TGTGCCAGCAGTGTTAGTGCAGAAGCTTTCTTT	CASSVSAEAFF
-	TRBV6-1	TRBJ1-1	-	TGTGCCAGCAGTTTAATTCGGGGAGGGAACACTGAAGCTTTCTTT	CASSLIRGGNTEAFF
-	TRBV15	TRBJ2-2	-	TGTGCCACCACCAACAAAGCGGAGACCGGGGAGCTGTTTTTT	CATTNKAETGELFF
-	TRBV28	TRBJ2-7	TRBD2	TGTGCCAGCAGTCCGAGACTAGCGGACCCCTCCGAGCAGTACTTC	CASSPRLADPSEQYF
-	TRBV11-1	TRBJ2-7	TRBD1	TGTGCCAGCAGCCCTTACTCGGACAGGAGGGAGCAGTACTTC	CASSPYSDRREQYF
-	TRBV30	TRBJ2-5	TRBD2	TGTGCCTGGACCTTAGGTTCGGGGGGGAGCGGGGAGACCCAGTACTTC	CAWTLGSGGSGETQYF
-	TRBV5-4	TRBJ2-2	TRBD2	TGTGCCAGCAGTATACTAGCGGGAGGGCCTTCCGGGGAGCTGTTTTTT	CASSILAGGPSGELFF
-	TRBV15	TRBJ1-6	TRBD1	TGTGCCACCAGCAGAGCCTGGTGGACAGGTCGGTTCGGAACCCTCCACTTT	CATSRAWWTGRFGTLHF
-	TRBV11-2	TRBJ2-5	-	TGTGCCAGCAGCCAGGGTACAGGCAGGGTGGAGACCCAGTACTTC	CASSQGTGRVETQYF
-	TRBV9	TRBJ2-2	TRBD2	TGTGCCAGCAGCGTTTTGGCGACTAGCGCCTTTTCCGGGGAGCTGTTTTTT	CASSVLATSAFSGELFF
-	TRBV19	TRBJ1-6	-	TGTGCCAGCACTAACTCGCAGCTTTTGAATAATTCACCCCTCCACTTT	CASTNSQLLNNSPLHF
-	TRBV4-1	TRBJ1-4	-	TGCGCCAGCAGCCGAGGCGATACGAATGAAAAACTGTTTTTT	CASSRGDTNEKLFF
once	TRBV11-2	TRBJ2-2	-	TGTGCCAGCAGCTTAGAAGGGGTTCCACCTGCCTACCGGGAGCTGTTTTTT	CASSLEGVPPAYRELFF
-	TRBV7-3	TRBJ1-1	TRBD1	TGTGCCAGCAGCTCGACAGGGGCTGGCACTGAAGCTTTCTTT	CASSSTGAGTEAFF
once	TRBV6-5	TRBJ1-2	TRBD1	TGTGCCAGCAGTTCCGACAGGGACATTGGCTACACCTTC	CASSSDRDIGYTF
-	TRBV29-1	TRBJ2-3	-	TGCAGCGTGACCCTGCCTAGCGGAGGGGGAGATACGCAGTATTTT	CSVTLPSGGGDTQYF
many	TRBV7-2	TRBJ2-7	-	TGTGCCAGCAGCTCATTTGAGCGCCCCTACGAGCAGTACTTC	CASSSFERPYEQYF
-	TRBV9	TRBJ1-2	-	TGTGCCAGCAGCGTGGCGGGGATTAACTATGGCTACACCTTC	CASSVAGINYGYTF
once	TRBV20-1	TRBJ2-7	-	TGCAGTGCTAGACTAGGCGAGCAGTACTTC	CSARLGEQYF
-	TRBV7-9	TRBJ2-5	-	TGTGCCAGCAGCCTCTTTCAGGGCCAAGAGACCCAGTACTTC	CASSLFQGQETQYF